This T cell receptor (beta chain) was sequenced in a study of breast tumors, draining lymph nodes, adjacent tissues (dated by TCRdb to the mid-2010s). About the investigation overall: The study compared TCR beta repertoires across tumor, adjacent nontumor tissue and axillary lymph nodes from breast cancer patients. In human breast cancer, the study set out to assess how tumor, surrounding tissue and draining lymph node repertoires relate to one another and whether T cells might be exchanged between them. Summary of the overall study and its limitations: The data were considered consistent with the idea that most tumor T cells come from the lymph node and then expand in tumor tissue. Tumor T-cell repertoires showed less diversity than lymph node repertoires and more diversity than nontumor tissue repertoires, and tumor T-cell repertoires showed preferential V and J gene usage. The similarity between tumor and nontumor tissue repertoires was significantly greater in luminal-like breast cancer than in basal-like breast cancer. The conclusion that tumor T cells originate in lymph nodes was presented as consistent with a hypothesis rather than as directly demonstrated.

The CDR3 starts with the cysteine, ends with the phenylalanine, and has 13 residues. Here the CDR3 DNA is all that survives: 39 bases in frame from base 1. As encoded in the germline V gene, CDR1 is SQVTM while CDR2 is ANQGSEA. The junction carries 10 bases between V and J, which are trimmed by 4 bases and 1 base respectively. To note about this clonotype: The clone's antigen remains unknown. Base qualities are not provided; no much larger clone lies one nucleotide away.

The lymph node samples were taken from the axillary draining lymph nodes of breast cancer patients. Instrument on record: Illumina HiSeq 2000. Multiplex PCR amplification was used to build the TCR beta chain libraries. The amplified TCR beta chain products were analyzed by high-throughput sequencing. The raw public data were reprocessed by TCRdb itself: fastp quality trimming at Q25, MiXCR clonotype calling, in-frame beta chains only. Identical CDR3 proteins give one entry, which carries the most common genes and DNA. The sample records more than 200,000 distinct CDR3 sequences, approximately 29% of which are singletons. The ten most abundant clones make up about 1.4% of the sample.

Rearrangement joined TRBV29-1 to TRBJ1-1, with TRBD1 perhaps the D gene, on 6 matching bases. Sequenced: axillary lymph node tissue. This TCR derives from a female donor with breast cancer. Some clones in this sample may be carry-over from other donors' samples. The CDR3 region reads CSVGGGWNTEAFF. The nucleotides are TGCAGCGTTGGTGGGGGCTGGAACACTGAAGCTTTCTTT.